These 27 T cell receptor beta chains were sequenced from one sample in a study of regulatory T cells in long-lasting Graves disease. Time point defined: persistent/refractory GD, antithyroid drugs over 5 years with positive TRAb. The TCR library was made from RNA that had been extracted from PBMCs in TRIzol. The authors built TCR beta libraries using iRepertoire HTBI primers and Arm-PCR of CDR3 regions. TCRdb passed the multiplex PCR reads through MiXCR, listing each CDR3 protein once. The sample has some 440,000 distinct CDR3 sequences, more than 20% seen once. Specimen: peripheral blood mononuclear cells (PBMCs), collected when the disease was refractory, from a patient treated with antithyroid drugs. These receptors were collected from a female donor with Graves disease.

This clonotype came up many times. The rearrangement uses TRBV2 and TRBJ2-2; D may match TRBD1 or TRBD2 (6 bases each). The germline V and J ends were trimmed by 7 bases and 5 bases, with 11 bases remaining between them. Germline CDR1 SNHLY, CDR2 FYNNEI. The CDR3 contains 13 residues. Written as DNA, the CDR3 is TGTGCCAGCACCAGAGGGGGGACCGGGGAGCTGTTTTTT. This translates into CASTRGGTGELFF.

This clonotype was seen many times. The rearrangement joins TRBV20-1 to TRBJ2-7, with no clear D. From germline, CDR1 is DFQATT and CDR2 SNEGSKA (reference sequence). Between the trimmed V and J ends, which lost 5 bases and 6 bases, there was a span of 8 bases. The CDR3 is 10 residues long. CDR3 DNA: TGCAGTGCTCTAAGAGGCGAGCAGTACTTC. Encoded protein: CSALRGEQYF.

This sequence joins TRBV6-1 and TRBJ1-6; a possible D gene is TRBD1 (5 bases). Germline values: CDR1 MNHNS, CDR2 SASEGT. The CDR3 loop spans 15 amino acids. Trimming cost V 5 bases and J 0 bases, with 8 bases left between them. CDR3 DNA sequence: TGTGCCAGCAGTTACAGGCGCTCCTATAATTCACCCCTCCACTTT. It yields the protein CASSYRRSYNSPLHF.

This sequence joins TRBV28 and TRBJ1-2; D not certain. V was trimmed by 4 bases and J by 5 bases, leaving 8 bases between them. CDR3 length: 12 amino acids. Germline V gives CDR1 MDHEN, CDR2 SYDVKM. This CDR3 is CASSWGSYGYTF. The CDR3 DNA reads TGTGCCAGCAGTTGGGGTTCATATGGCTACACCTTC.

This clonotype appeared many times. This sequence joins TRBV6-1 and TRBJ2-2; 10 bases agree with TRBD2. V shed 6 bases and J 4 bases; nucleotides not matched to a gene: 5. The CDR3 has 15 residues. The germline V gene encodes CDR1 MNHNS and CDR2 SASEGT. Written as DNA, the CDR3 is TGTGCCAGCAGGAAGCTAGCGGGAGCCACCGGGGAGCTGTTTTTT. Translation gives CASRKLAGATGELFF.

About this clonotype itself: This is likely an artifact of a read error, given a far larger clone one base away. The chain uses TRBV28 and TRBJ2-7; a weak D match, TRBD1 (7 bases). Trimming cost V 5 bases and J 10 bases, with 18 bases left between them. Germline lookup yields CDR1 MDHEN and CDR2 SYDVKM. CDR3 size: 13 residues. The CDR3 protein is CASSLDREEAQYF. DNA of the CDR3: TGTGCCAGCAGTCTTGACAGGGAGGAGGCCCAGTACTTC. Supplemented by reference TRBV28 and TRBJ2-7, the full variable domain reads DVKVTQSSRYLVKRTGEKVFLECVQDMDHENMFWYRQDPGLGLRLIYFSYDVKMKEKGDIPEGYSVSREKKERFSLILESASTNQTSMYLCASSLDREEAQYFGPGTRLTVT.

This clonotype was counted at least ten times. The chain combines TRBV20-1 with TRBJ2-7, with no clear D. CDR1 is DFQATT and CDR2 is SNEGSKA in the germline V gene (reference sequence). V was trimmed by 6 bases and J by 6 bases, leaving 21 bases between them. The CDR3 consists of 14 residues. In DNA, the CDR3 is TGCAGTGCAACCCCCATCATGGCAGGCGGCGAGCAGTACTTC. Protein: CSATPIMAGGEQYF.

This clonotype was seen ten or more times. The chain is built from TRBV6-5 and TRBJ2-7; no reliable D call. Germline V gives CDR1 MNHEY, CDR2 SVGAGI. The CDR3 is made up of 13 amino acids. V was clipped by 4 bases and J by 5 bases, with 12 bases between them. CDR3 region: CASSFNSVNEQYF. In nucleotides, the CDR3 is TGTGCCAGCAGTTTCAACAGCGTCAACGAGCAGTACTTC.

This clonotype was found many times. V gene TRBV7-2 combines with J gene TRBJ1-2, with D perhaps matching TRBD1 (5 bases). This CDR3 contains 13 residues. The germline V and J ends were trimmed by 1 base and 5 bases, with 8 bases remaining between them. Germline V gene data show CDR1 as SGHTA and CDR2 as FQGNSA. The CDR3 nucleotides read TGTGCCAGCAGCTTAGACGGGGCTTATGGCTACACCTTC. Amino acids: CASSLDGAYGYTF. Complete variable domain (other parts from reference TRBV7-2 and TRBJ1-2): GAGVSQSPSNKVTEKGKDVELRCDPISGHTALYWYRQSLGQGLEFLIYFQGNSAPDKSGLPSDRFSAERTGGSVSTLTIQRTQQEDSAVYLCASSLDGAYGYTFGSGTRLTVV.

Comments on this clonotype: This likely comes from a read error, as the CDR3 has no conserved phenylalanine or tryptophan at its end. The gene calls are TRBV12-3 or TRBV12-4 and TRBJ2-5; the D call may be TRBD1 or TRBD2 (6 bases each). The V end lost 1 base, the J end lost 5 bases, and 11 bases lay between the germline ends. The length of the CDR3 is 14 residues. In nucleotides, the CDR3 is TGTGCCAGCAGTTTAGAACAGGGAGGTGAGACCCAGTACTCC. Its protein is CASSLEQGGETQYS.

The chain employs TRBV19 and TRBJ2-5; D unclear. CDR3 length equals 12 residues. Trimming removed 8 bases from V and 1 base from J, with 8 bases in between. Germline-derived CDR1 and CDR2 are LNHDA and SQIVND (reference sequence). The CDR3 coding sequence is TGTGCCAGTGGCCCGAGCCAAGAGACCCAGTACTTC. Translation: CASGPSQETQYF. Full variable domain (rest looked up from reference TRBV19 and TRBJ2-5): DGGITQSPKYLFRKEGQNVTLSCEQNLNHDAMYWYRQDPGQGLRLIYYSQIVNDFQKGDIAEGYSVSREKKESFPLTVTSAQKNPTAFYLCASGPSQETQYFGPGTRLLVL.

Many counts were recorded for this clonotype. The chain couples TRBV10-3 to TRBJ2-6; 8 bases line up with TRBD1. CDR3 length equals 20 residues. V was pared by 7 bases and J by 0 bases, with 17 bases of the junction left unmatched. In germline, CDR1 is ENHRY, CDR2 SYGVKD. Here the CDR3 reads CAIKSLPGQAYNSGANVLTF. The DNA for the CDR3 is TGTGCCATCAAATCTCTTCCGGGACAGGCATACAACTCTGGGGCCAACGTCCTGACTTTC.

This clonotype showed up many times. This chain uses TRBV19 with TRBJ2-5; D possibly matches TRBD1 or TRBD2 (6 bases each). V lost 0 bases, J lost 4 bases, and 18 bases lay in between. Germline assignment: CDR1 LNHDA and CDR2 SQIVND (reference sequence). This CDR3 has 17 amino acids. The DNA of the CDR3 is TGTGCCAGTAGTATAGATTCTTCGGCCAGGGGAGGAGAGACCCAGTACTTC. It codes for CASSIDSSARGGETQYF.

This clonotype was counted many times. This rearrangement joins TRBV6-1 to TRBJ2-7; TRBD2 is a possible D gene (5 bases). The germline gives CDR1 MNHNS, CDR2 SASEGT. The germline V and J ends were trimmed by 6 bases and 0 bases, with 12 bases remaining between them. CDR3 length: 14 residues. The CDR3 protein is CASSRDYVSYEQYF. The CDR3 nucleotides are TGTGCCAGCAGCCGCGACTACGTCTCCTACGAGCAGTACTTC.

V is TRBV14 and J is TRBJ1-2; D is perhaps TRBD1 (6 bases). CDR1 is SGHDN, CDR2 FVKESK, per germline. Trimming stripped 6 bases from V and 4 bases from J, with 21 bases between. CDR3 length: 16 residues. The CDR3 region has the DNA TGTGCCAGCAGTCCGACTCACCTGGACAGCTTCTATGGCTACACCTTC. Its protein product is CASSPTHLDSFYGYTF.

This clonotype was counted ten times or more. The V gene is TRBV10-3, the J gene TRBJ1-5; TRBD1 might be the D (6 bases). Germline loops: CDR1 ENHRY, CDR2 SYGVKD. V lost 3 bases, J lost 5 bases, and 11 bases lay in between. The CDR3 is 14 residues long. The chain's CDR3 is CAISDVGADQPQHF. As DNA, the CDR3 is TGTGCCATCAGTGATGTGGGGGCGGATCAGCCCCAGCATTTT.

In its sample, this clonotype was seen a few times. The V call is TRBV10-3, the J call TRBJ2-3, with a weak D call TRBD2 (6 bases). CDR1 and CDR2 (germline): ENHRY, SYGVKD. Trimming stripped 10 bases from V and 3 bases from J, with 17 bases between. The CDR3 has 14 residues. CDR3 residues: CATVRGKGTDTQYF. The CDR3, as DNA: TGTGCCACCGTTCGGGGGAAAGGGACAGATACGCAGTATTTT.

There are many counts of this clonotype. The V and J genes are TRBV6-2 or TRBV6-3 and TRBJ2-2; no clear D gene. V dropped 3 bases and J dropped 0 bases, with 11 bases sitting between them. The length of the CDR3 is 16 residues. Germline V CDR1 and CDR2: MNHEY, SVGEGT. CDR3 DNA: TGTGCCAGCAGTTATAGGCGGTACGCGAACACCGGGGAGCTGTTTTTT. Translating gives CASSYRRYANTGELFF.

Notes on this clonotype: A much larger clone lies one base from this, so it may be a read error. This chain joins TRBV12-3 or TRBV12-4 and TRBJ1-1, with D unclear. This CDR3 is built from 13 residues. The CDR3 reads CAGSRGRGTEAFF. CDR3 DNA: TGTGCCGGCAGCCGCGGGAGAGGCACTGAAGCTTTCTTT.

This clonotype occurred many times. V is TRBV6-1 and J is TRBJ2-7; D ambiguous. V was trimmed by 1 base and J by 2 bases, leaving 12 bases between them. The CDR3 is made up of 15 amino acids. The germline V gene encodes CDR1 MNHNS and CDR2 SASEGT. CDR3 DNA: TGTGCCAGCAGTGAAGGTTTGGGGATCCCCTACGAGCAGTACTTC. Translated: CASSEGLGIPYEQYF.

This clonotype was detected a few times. This sequence may be a read error, since a much larger clone differs from it by one base. The final CDR3 position lacks the conserved phenylalanine or tryptophan, pointing to a likely read error. The chain is built from TRBV10-2 and TRBJ2-7; D is unclear. This CDR3 is built from 11 residues. V was clipped by 3 bases and J by 6 bases, with 6 bases between them. Per germline, CDR1 WSHSY and CDR2 SAAADI. CDR3 sequence: CASSDAGEQYL. The CDR3 nucleotides are TGCGCCAGCAGTGACGCAGGCGAGCAGTACCTC.

This clonotype has at least ten counts. The CDR3 bases are TGTGCCAGCACGCCGGACAGGGGGTTCAATCAGCCCCAGCATTTT. This sequence encodes CASTPDRGFNQPQHF. J is TRBJ1-5 and V is TRBV6-2 or TRBV6-3, with 10 bases matching TRBD1. The CDR3 covers 15 residues. Germline assignment: CDR1 MNHEY and CDR2 SVGEGT. V was pared by 7 bases and J by 3 bases, with 6 bases of the junction left unmatched.

This clonotype was detected many times. This rearrangement joins TRBV11-2 to TRBJ2-7, with 7 bases identical to TRBD1. The CDR3 covers 17 residues. V shed 5 bases and J 1 base; nucleotides not matched to a gene: 14. Germline CDR1 and CDR2: SGHAT and FQNNGV. CDR3 protein: CASSPTDGQVLSYEQYF. CDR3 nucleotides: TGTGCCAGCAGCCCAACGGATGGACAGGTGCTGTCCTACGAGCAGTACTTC.

The sample holds many counts of this clonotype. The rearrangement links TRBV7-9 to TRBJ2-7, with 10 positions matching TRBD2. The CDR3 extends over 14 amino acids. CDR1 and CDR2 from the germline V gene are SEHNR and FQNEAQ (reference sequence). The ends lost 3 bases at V and 7 bases at J; junction bases unmatched: 6. The CDR3 coding sequence is TGTGCCAGCAGCTTGGCTAGCGGGAGTAATGAGCAGTACTTC. Translated, it gives CASSLASGSNEQYF.

This clonotype was seen ten or more times. This chain joins TRBV12-3 or TRBV12-4 and TRBJ2-5; TRBD1 matches at 7 bases. The CDR3 has 14 residues. The junction had 3 bases not matched to a gene; V was cut back by 5 bases and J by 0 bases. This CDR3 is CASSPGQHQETQYF. DNA for the CDR3: TGTGCCAGCAGTCCGGGACAGCACCAAGAGACCCAGTACTTC.

This clonotype was found many times. V is TRBV11-2 and J is TRBJ2-7; maybe TRBD2 (6 bases). Trimming cost V 2 bases and J 3 bases, with 14 bases left between them. Germline V gene sequence: CDR1 SGHAT, CDR2 FQNNGV. The CDR3 sequence is 15 residues long. As DNA, the CDR3 is TGTGCCAGCAGCTTAATACCGGGACTCAGCTACGAGCAGTACTTC. Its protein product is CASSLIPGLSYEQYF. Full variable domain (missing parts from reference TRBV11-2 and TRBJ2-7): EAGVAQSPRYKIIEKRQSVAFWCNPISGHATLYWYQQILGQGPKLLIQFQNNGVVDDSQLPKDRFSAERLKGVDSTLKIQPAKLEDSAVYLCASSLIPGLSYEQYFGPGTRLTVT.

The genes are TRBV5-1 and TRBJ1-6, with 9 bases identical to TRBD1. V lost 0 bases to trimming and J lost 5 bases; unmatched junction nucleotides: 6. Germline loops: CDR1 SGHRS, CDR2 YFSETQ. The CDR3 consists of 17 residues. CDR3 sequence: CASSLGRDRVDNSPLHF. In DNA, the CDR3 is TGCGCCAGCAGCTTGGGCCGGGACAGGGTGGATAATTCACCCCTCCACTTT.